The present T cell receptor beta chain was sequenced within a study of OX40 agonist ivuxolimab in advanced cancers. Autoimmune disease history or systemic immunosuppression meant exclusion. Method: immunoSEQ multiplex PCR; TCRdb's copy keeps in-frame clones and lacks some. The repertoire holds over 45,000 clones, around 89% seen once, with around 1.5% in the top ten. This CDR3 contains 14 residues. V lost 0 bases and J lost 1, with 7 bases in between. CDR1 is SGHRS and CDR2 is YFSETQ in the germline V gene. This clonotype originated in an adult with an advanced solid tumor such as melanoma, head and neck, liver or kidney cancer. The chain combines TRBV5-1 with TRBJ1-1, with D hard to call. The sample was CD4+ or CD8+ T cells sorted from blood, taken in a trial of the OX40 agonist ivuxolimab. The CDR3 region is CASSLGTGNTEAFF. The CDR3 DNA reads as TGCGCCAGCAGCTTGGGTACTGGGAACACTGAAGCTTTCTTT. The full variable domain, with the rest looked up from reference TRBV5-1 and TRBJ1-1, is KAGVTQTPRYLIKTRGQQVTLSCSPISGHRSVSWYQQTPGQGLQFLFEYFSETQRNKGNFPGRFSGRQFSNSRSEMNVSTLELGDSALYLCASSLGTGNTEAFFGQGTRLTVV.